Listed below are T cell receptor beta chains from one sample, sequenced in a study of blood T cell repertoires in COVID-19. The method was immunoSEQ multiplex PCR; TCRdb's version includes in-frame clones alone and lacks a portion of them. The sample includes 250,000 to 350,000 clones, 91% seen only once; the top ten take 2.2%. Sequenced: peripheral blood. Source of these receptors: a woman aged 25 to 39 with COVID-19, enrolled during active disease. The CDR3 runs from the conserved cysteine through the conserved F or W. The D gene is left open where the match is weak. A clone size is listed for some rows: how often the clone was seen (once, few, many), or a class if it is expanded.

clone_size,j_call,v_call,d_call,cdr3_aa,cdr3_nt
-,TRBJ1-6,TRBV25-1,-,CASSESLRESSYNSPLHF,TGTGCCAGCAGTGAATCACTCCGGGAGAGCTCCTATAATTCACCCCTCCACTTT
-,TRBJ2-7,TRBV5-1,TRBD2,CASSTGGSSYEQYF,TGCGCCAGCAGTACGGGAGGGTCCTCCTACGAGCAGTACTTC
-,TRBJ1-1,TRBV9,TRBD1,CASSRNRGVANTEAFF,TGTGCCAGCAGCAGAAACAGGGGTGTTGCGAACACTGAAGCTTTCTTT
-,TRBJ1-5,TRBV6-8,TRBD1,CASNGQGSNNQPQHF,TGTGCCAGCAATGGACAGGGCTCTAACAATCAGCCCCAGCATTTT
once,TRBJ2-3,TRBV9,-,CASSALTDTQYF,TGTGCCAGCAGCGCCCTTACAGATACGCAGTATTTT
once,TRBJ1-2,TRBV10-2,-,CASSESAGRNYGYTF,TGCGCCAGCAGTGAGTCGGCAGGCCGAAACTATGGCTACACCTTC
once,TRBJ1-5,TRBV7-9,TRBD1,CASSSGQGGAYSNQPQHF,TGTGCCAGCAGCTCTGGACAGGGGGGAGCGTATAGCAATCAGCCCCAGCATTTT
few,TRBJ1-1,TRBV5-1,TRBD1,CASSATGGAEAFF,TGCGCCAGCAGCGCAACAGGGGGTGCTGAAGCTTTCTTT
-,TRBJ1-2,TRBV27,TRBD1,CATRTGDVYGYTF,TGTGCCACAAGGACAGGGGATGTTTATGGCTACACCTTC
-,TRBJ1-2,TRBV9,TRBD1,CASSVALGGTGDSRYGYTF,TGTGCCAGCAGCGTAGCCCTAGGGGGGACAGGGGACTCTCGGTATGGCTACACCTTC
-,TRBJ1-1,TRBV5-1,-,CASSLLDVANTEAFF,TGCGCCAGCAGCTTGTTAGATGTAGCGAACACTGAAGCTTTCTTT
-,TRBJ2-7,TRBV14,-,CASSQDGDEQYF,TGTGCCAGCAGCCAAGACGGGGACGAGCAGTACTTC
-,TRBJ2-7,TRBV5-8,-,CASSFAPGGREQYF,TGTGCCAGCAGCTTCGCCCCGGGGGGCCGAGAGCAGTACTTC
-,TRBJ1-5,TRBV28,-,CASSFGTGPYSNQPQHF,TGTGCCAGCAGTTTTGGTACAGGGCCCTATAGCAATCAGCCCCAGCATTTT
-,TRBJ1-2,TRBV29-1,TRBD1,CSVVEGTGIYGYTF,TGCAGCGTCGTCGAGGGGACAGGTATCTATGGCTACACCTTC
-,TRBJ1-4,TRBV7-6,-,CASSLEPGRGYEKLFF,TGTGCCAGCAGCTTAGAACCGGGTCGCGGGTATGAAAAACTGTTTTTT
-,TRBJ2-5,TRBV2,-,CASRRTVYQETQYF,TGTGCCAGCAGGAGGACTGTTTACCAAGAGACCCAGTACTTC
-,TRBJ1-2,TRBV7-8,-,CASSQREAYGYTF,TGTGCCAGCAGCCAAAGGGAGGCGTACGGCTACACCTTC
once,TRBJ1-5,TRBV23-1,TRBD1,CASSRRDRVFGNYQPQHF,TGCGCCAGCAGTCGCCGGGACAGGGTCTTTGGCAACTATCAGCCCCAGCATTTT
-,TRBJ2-1,TRBV5-4,-,CASRIGGVGHSWNEQFF,TGTGCCAGCAGAATCGGAGGGGTAGGACATTCGTGGAATGAGCAGTTCTTC
-,TRBJ2-5,TRBV18,-,CASSLAVQETQYF,TGTGCCAGCTCACTGGCGGTTCAAGAGACCCAGTACTTC
-,TRBJ2-1,TRBV2,TRBD2,CASSILAGGYNEQFF,TGTGCCAGCAGTATACTAGCGGGGGGCTACAATGAGCAGTTCTTC
-,TRBJ1-2,TRBV19,-,CASSASGNYGYTF,TGTGCCAGTAGTGCCTCGGGTAACTATGGCTACACCTTC
-,TRBJ1-1,TRBV3-1/TRBV3-2,-,CASSHRGGENTEAFF,TGTGCCAGCAGCCATCGAGGGGGGGAGAACACTGAAGCTTTCTTT